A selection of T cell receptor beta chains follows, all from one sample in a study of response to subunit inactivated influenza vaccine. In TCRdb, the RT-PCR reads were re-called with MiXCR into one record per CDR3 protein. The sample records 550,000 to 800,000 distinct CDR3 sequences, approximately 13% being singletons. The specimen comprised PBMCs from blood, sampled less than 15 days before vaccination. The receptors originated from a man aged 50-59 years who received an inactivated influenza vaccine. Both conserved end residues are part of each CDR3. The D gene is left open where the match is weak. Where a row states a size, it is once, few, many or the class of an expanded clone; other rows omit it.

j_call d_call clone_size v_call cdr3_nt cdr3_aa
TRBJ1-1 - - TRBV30 TGTGCCTGGAAGGACCGAAGGGGAGAGCACACTGAAGCTTTCTTT CAWKDRRGEHTEAFF
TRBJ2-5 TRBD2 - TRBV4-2 TGTGCCAGCAGCCGGGACTATAACACGGCGGAGACCCAGTACTTC CASSRDYNTAETQYF
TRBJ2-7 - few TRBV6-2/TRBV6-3 TGTGCCAGCAGTAACACAGATTCCGACGAGCAGTACTTC CASSNTDSDEQYF
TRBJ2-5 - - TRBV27 TGTGCCAGCAGAGTGCGATACCAAGAGACCCAGTACTTC CASRVRYQETQYF
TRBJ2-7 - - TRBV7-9 TGTGCCAGCAGCTTGGGGGCTAACGAGCAGTACTTC CASSLGANEQYF
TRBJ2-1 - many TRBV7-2 TGTGCCAGCAGCTTAGACAGGGATTCCTACAATGAGCAGTTCTTC CASSLDRDSYNEQFF
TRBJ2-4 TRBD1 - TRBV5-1 TGCGCCAGCAGCTTGGCCGGGGCAGGGGGCAAAAACATTCAGTACTTC CASSLAGAGGKNIQYF
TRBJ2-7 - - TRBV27 TGTGCCAGCAGTTTACTCGTGATTAGACCATACGAGCAGTACTTC CASSLLVIRPYEQYF
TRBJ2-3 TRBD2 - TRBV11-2 TGTGCCAGCAGCTTAAGATCGGGACTAGCGATCCAAAATGTAATGTCAGATACGCAGTATTTT CASSLRSGLAIQNVMSDTQYF
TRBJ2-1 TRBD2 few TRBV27 TGTGCCAGCAGTTTATTAGGTCTAGCGGGATGGAATGAGCAGTTCTTC CASSLLGLAGWNEQFF
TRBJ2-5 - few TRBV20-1 TGCAGTGCTCCCCGGACGTACCAAGAGACCCAGTACTTC CSAPRTYQETQYF
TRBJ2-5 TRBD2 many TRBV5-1 TGCGCCAGCAGCTTGGCCCCTAGCGGGGGCGGGGAGACCCAGTACTTC CASSLAPSGGGETQYF
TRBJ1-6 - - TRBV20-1 TGCAGTGCACCACAGGGTGAGGGCTCCTATAATTCACCCCTCCACTTT CSAPQGEGSYNSPLHF
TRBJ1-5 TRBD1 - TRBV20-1 TGCAGTGCTGCAACAGGGGGCCTCGATCAGCCCCAGCATTTT CSAATGGLDQPQHF
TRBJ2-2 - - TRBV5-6 TGTGCCAGCAGCCGGTGGGGGGCTAACACCGGGGAGCTGTTTTTT CASSRWGANTGELFF
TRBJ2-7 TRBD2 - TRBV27 TGTGCCAGCAGTCTGACGCTAGCGGGAGGATACTACGAGCAGTACTTC CASSLTLAGGYYEQYF
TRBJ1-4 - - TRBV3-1 TGTGCCAGCAGCCCCCGGACGAGGGTGGTAAAACTGTTTTTT CASSPRTRVVKLFF
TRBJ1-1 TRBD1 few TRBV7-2 TGTGCCAGCAGCTCGATGACAGGGAGGGTGAACACTGAAGCTTTCTTT CASSSMTGRVNTEAFF
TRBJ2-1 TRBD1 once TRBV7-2 TGTGCCAGCAGTCACCGGGACAGAGCTGTGCAGTTCTTC CASSHRDRAVQFF
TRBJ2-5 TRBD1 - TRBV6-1 TGTGCCAGCAGTGAAGTTCACAGGGGGCAAGAGACCCAGTACTTC CASSEVHRGQETQYF
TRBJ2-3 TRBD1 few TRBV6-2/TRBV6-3 TGTGCCAGCAGTTCCCGGGACAGGGGGCCGACAGATACGCAGTATTTT CASSSRDRGPTDTQYF
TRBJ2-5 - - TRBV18 TGTGCCAGCTCCCGCGGGTCCAGACAAGAGACCCAGTACTTC CASSRGSRQETQYF
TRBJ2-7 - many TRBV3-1 TGTGCCAGCAGCCAAGGCCGGAGATCCTACGAGCAGTACTTC CASSQGRRSYEQYF
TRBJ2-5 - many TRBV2 TGTGCCAGCAGTGGGGGGGGGCTCCAAGAGACCCAGTACTTC CASSGGGLQETQYF
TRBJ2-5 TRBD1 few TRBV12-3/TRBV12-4 TGTGCCAGCAGTTTCCCTGGGACAGGGGTTGCAGAGACCCAGTACTTC CASSFPGTGVAETQYF
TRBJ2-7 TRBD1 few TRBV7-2 TGTGCCAGCAGCATTGGACAGGCCGCCTACGAGCAGTACTTC CASSIGQAAYEQYF
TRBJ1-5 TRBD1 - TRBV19 TGTGCTACCAAGGAAGGGGGCGGCACGGGGCCCCAGCATTTT CATKEGGGTGPQHF
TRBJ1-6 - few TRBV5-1 TGCGCCAGCACCAGAGGGGTAGAGAGTTCACCCCTCCACTTT CASTRGVESSPLHF
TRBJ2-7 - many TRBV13 TGTGCCAGCAGCCCAGGGCAGGGGATGTCCTACGAGCAGTACTTC CASSPGQGMSYEQYF
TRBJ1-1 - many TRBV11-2 TGTGCCAGCAGCTTAGGGGGCTGGAACACTGAAGCTTTCTTT CASSLGGWNTEAFF
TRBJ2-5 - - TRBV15 TGTGCCACCAGCAGAGGGTCCAGCCAAGAGACCCAGTACTTC CATSRGSSQETQYF
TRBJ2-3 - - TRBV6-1 TGTGCCAGCAGTGCAAGGGAAAGCACAGATACGCAGTATTTT CASSARESTDTQYF
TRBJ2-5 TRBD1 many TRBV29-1 TGCAGCGCTCAGAGGGGACAGGGAAGGGAGACCCAGTACTTC CSAQRGQGRETQYF
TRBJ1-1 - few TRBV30 TGTGCCTGGAGTACCGACTACACTGAAGCTTTCTTT CAWSTDYTEAFF
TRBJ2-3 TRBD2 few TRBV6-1 TGTGCCAGCAGTGGATCGGGACTAGGAGCAGATACGCAGTATTTT CASSGSGLGADTQYF
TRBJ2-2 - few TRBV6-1 TGTGCCAGCACGCAGACCAGGGGCTATACCGGGGAGCTGTTTTTT CASTQTRGYTGELFF
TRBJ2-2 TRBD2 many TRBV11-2 TGTGCCAGCAGCTTAAACCCCCTAGCGGGGGGGAACACCGGGGAGCTGTTTTTT CASSLNPLAGGNTGELFF
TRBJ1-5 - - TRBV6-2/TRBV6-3 TGTGCCAGCAGTACCCAAGACATCTCGGAGCCCCAGCATTTT CASSTQDISEPQHF
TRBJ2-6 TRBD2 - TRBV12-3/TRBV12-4 TGTGCCAGCAGCACTAGCGCTGGGGCCAACGTCCTGACTTTC CASSTSAGANVLTF
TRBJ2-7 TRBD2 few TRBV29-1 TGCAGCGCTCGCGGGGGGGGTCTCGTTGAGCAGTACTTC CSARGGGLVEQYF
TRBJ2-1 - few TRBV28 TGTGCCAGCAGTTCCCCCCGACGGACAGTCTACAATGAGCAGTTCTTC CASSSPRRTVYNEQFF
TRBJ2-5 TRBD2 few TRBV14 TGTGCCAGGGAGGGCCTCAGCGGGATGGCGAAGACCCAGTACTTC CAREGLSGMAKTQYF
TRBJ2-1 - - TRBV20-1 TGCAGTGCTAGAGCAGGGTGGGGTCACAATGAGCAGTTCTTC CSARAGWGHNEQFF
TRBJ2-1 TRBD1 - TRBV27 TGTGCCAGCAGTTCCAGACAGGGACCTACTAATGAGCAGTTCTTC CASSSRQGPTNEQFF
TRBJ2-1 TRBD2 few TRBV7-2 TGTGCCAGCAAATCTAGCGGGGGGCCATTCAATGAGCAGTTCTTC CASKSSGGPFNEQFF
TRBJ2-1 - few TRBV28 TGTGCGAGCCAAACAGGGGCGGGATCCAATGAGCAGTTCTTC CASQTGAGSNEQFF
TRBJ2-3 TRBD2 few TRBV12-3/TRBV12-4 TGTGCCAGCAGTTTTAGCGGGAGCCGTACGACGCAGTATTTT CASSFSGSRTTQYF
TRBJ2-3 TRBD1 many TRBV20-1 TGCAGTGCTAGACAGGGGGTGGGTACGCAGTATTTT CSARQGVGTQYF
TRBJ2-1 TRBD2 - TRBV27 TGTGCCAGCAGTTTAAGGCCGGGGGGGCCCAATGAGCAGTTCTTC CASSLRPGGPNEQFF
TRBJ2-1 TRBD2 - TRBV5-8 TGTGCCAGCAGCTTAATGGTAGGGACTAGCAATGAGCAGTTCTTC CASSLMVGTSNEQFF
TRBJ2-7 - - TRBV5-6 TGTGCCAGCAGCCCTCCGGGGGTCGGAGAGCAGTACTTC CASSPPGVGEQYF
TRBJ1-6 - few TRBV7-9 TGTGCCAGCAGCGCCGGGACACCGATTTCACCCCTCCACTTT CASSAGTPISPLHF
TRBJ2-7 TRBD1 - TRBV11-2 TGTGCCAGCAGCTTAGCGGGACAGGGAAACAACGAGCAGTACTTC CASSLAGQGNNEQYF
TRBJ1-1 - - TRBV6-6 TGTGCCAGCAGCAAACCTGGGGGGACTGAAGCTTTCTTT CASSKPGGTEAFF